This record looks at one T cell receptor (beta chain) sequence and its context. This clonotype was counted only a few times. Its cognate antigen has yet to be identified. One base away there is no much larger clone; base qualities are not given. Systemically healthy Caucasian individuals from Russia, 39 in total and aged about 6 to 95 years, were included as donors. Each donor gave around 9.8 milliliters of peripheral blood, collected into EDTA-treated Vacutainer tubes. PBMCs were isolated by Ficoll-Paque density-gradient centrifugation, with at least 6.5 million obtained per sample. Total RNA, at least 6 micrograms per sample, was extracted from PBMCs with Trizol reagent. The percentages of naive CD45RAhigh/CD27high T cells were determined by flow cytometry on a PBMC aliquot from every donor. The data were taken from a study of blood T cells in healthy people across ages (dated by TCRdb to the mid-2010s). Describing the broader study: In model experiments, template switching captured about one uniquely barcoded TCR beta cDNA molecule for every two T cells. Using deep sequencing normalized with unique cDNA molecular identifiers, the study measured how TCR beta repertoire diversity changes with age. The donors were divided into four age groups: young (average around 16 years), middle-aged (about 40), aged (under 70) and long-lived (roughly 82). For two donors (one aged 18 to 29 and one aged 80 or older), the study analyzed two additional independent replicas of 1 million unique cDNA reads from the same blood draw.

V gives up 6 bases and J gives up 6 bases, and the segment between their germline ends measures 15 bases. The CDR3 starts with the cysteine, ends with the phenylalanine, and has 13 residues. Only the CDR3 DNA stays, 39 bases, in frame from base 1. According to the germline V gene (reference sequence), CDR1 reads DFQATT and CDR2 reads SNEGSKA. Receptor amplification or capture employed 5' RACE. Sequencer: Illumina HiSeq 2500. A second roughly 6 to 12 cycle PCR used a sample-barcoded 5' primer and a J-beta primer mix. Each TCR beta cDNA molecule received a unique molecular identifier from a template-switch 5' adaptor carrying 12 random nucleotides. At least 3 million CDR3-containing paired-end reads were obtained from each sample. First-strand cDNA was synthesized from all RNA with the Mint cDNA synthesis kit, primed by a TRBC-specific oligonucleotide. After uracil-DNA glycosylase treatment, a first 18-cycle PCR used universal primers M1SS and BC2_uni_R on all cDNA. From the authors' description of their analysis: Normalization of each sample was performed by random selection of 1 million high-quality reads, each carrying a distinct molecular identifier. Instead of being binned into consensus sequences, reads that shared molecular identifiers were thrown out. CDR3 identification, clonotype clustering and error correction used MiTCR with a Q25 quality threshold and the strictest error-elimination algorithm. A nonparametric unseen species model using Euler transformation provided a lower-bound estimate of total TCR beta diversity. TCRdb reran the public reads through fastp at Q25 and MiXCR, keeping productive beta chains. Each entry is one CDR3 protein sequence, shown with its most common DNA and genes. Here the V and J calls rest on TCRdb's processing, not on the authors' analysis. The sample table holds around 1,000,000 distinct CDR3 sequences, of which about 25% were seen once. 0.65% to 0.75% of the sample is in the top ten clones.

General findings and caveats noted by the study authors: The CMV infection status of donors was not known, potentially confounding age-related changes in expanded clonotypes. As age increased, observed TCR beta diversity per million T cells dropped in a roughly linear way, and a significant reduction was already evident by age roughly 36. Compared with the aged group, more naive CD4+ T cells, fewer expanded clones and increased TCR diversity were shown by the long-lived group, suggesting age selection. Observed TCR beta diversity correlated strongly with the percentage of naive T cells measured by flow cytometry. Estimates of total diversity based on one million sequenced T cells were considered lower bounds and underestimates. Bulk unsorted PBMC profiling prevented conclusive comparison of naive and antigen-experienced compartments.

A further study also used this sample, focusing on T cells of mothers and their children. As noted in the second study: Nine systemically healthy Caucasian individuals, comprising three mothers and their six children, were included as donors. cDNA synthesis used all of the extracted RNA, with 1.5 ug of RNA in each 15 ul reaction. In the second PCR, the M1S primer added sample barcodes and 2-4 random nucleotides. Over 8 million TCR beta CDR3 reads were obtained for each mother, and 3 million to 3.5 million reads were obtained for each child. Thymic selection similarly shapes TCR recombination output in related and unrelated pairs, with minor effect from inherited differences. Normalized repertoire overlap was always found to be slightly, but never significantly, higher in related mother-child pairs than in unrelated mother-child pairs. No persistent microchimeric T cell clones were found, with a detection sensitivity of 75 to 100 clones per million clonotypes. The study used deep NGS to compare TCR beta repertoires of mothers and children, seeking features distinguishing related mother-child pairs from unrelated individuals. The mean age was roughly 44 +/- 4 years for the mothers and approximately 11 +/- 4 years for the children. After adapter ligation was performed with NEBNext reagents, the libraries were sequenced on an Illumina HiSeq 2000 with 100+100 nt paired-end reads. Mother and child libraries were prepared a month apart and sequenced in separate runs to prevent cross-contamination. For each donor, between about 450,000 and 2,300,000 distinct TCR beta clonotypes were identified. Naive TCR beta clonotypes were estimated from low-frequency clonotypes matched to each donor's FACS-determined naive share, without sorting.

The TCR was taken from a girl aged 2-10 years in good health. The sequenced sample consisted of blood. This chain is built from TRBV20-1 and TRBJ2-1, with the D gene call left open. CDR3 reads: CSAGRHAVNEQFF. The nucleotide sequence reads as follows: TGCAGTGCCGGCAGACACGCGGTCAATGAGCAGTTCTTC.